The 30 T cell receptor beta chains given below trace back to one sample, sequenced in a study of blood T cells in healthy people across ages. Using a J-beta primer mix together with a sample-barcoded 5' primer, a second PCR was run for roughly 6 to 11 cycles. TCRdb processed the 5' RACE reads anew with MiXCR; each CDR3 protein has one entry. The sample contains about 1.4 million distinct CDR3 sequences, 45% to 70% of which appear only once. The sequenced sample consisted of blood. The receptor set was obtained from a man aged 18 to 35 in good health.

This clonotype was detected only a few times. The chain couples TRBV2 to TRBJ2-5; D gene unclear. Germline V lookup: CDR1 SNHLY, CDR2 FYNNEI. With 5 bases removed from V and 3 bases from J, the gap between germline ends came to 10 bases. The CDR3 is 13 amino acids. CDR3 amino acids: CASSLDAKETQYF. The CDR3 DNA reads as TGTGCCAGCAGTCTCGACGCTAAAGAGACCCAGTACTTC.

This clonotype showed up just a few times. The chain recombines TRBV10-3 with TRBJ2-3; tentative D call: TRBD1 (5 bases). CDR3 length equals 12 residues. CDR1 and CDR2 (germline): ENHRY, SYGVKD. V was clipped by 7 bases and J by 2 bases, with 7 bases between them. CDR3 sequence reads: CAIKDNTDTQYF. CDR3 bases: TGTGCCATCAAGGACAACACAGATACGCAGTATTTT.

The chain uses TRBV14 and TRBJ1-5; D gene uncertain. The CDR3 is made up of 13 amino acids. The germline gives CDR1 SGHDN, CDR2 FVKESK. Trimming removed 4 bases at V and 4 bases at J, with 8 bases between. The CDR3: CASSRRMNQPQHF. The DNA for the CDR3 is TGTGCCAGCAGCCGTCGGATGAATCAGCCCCAGCATTTT.

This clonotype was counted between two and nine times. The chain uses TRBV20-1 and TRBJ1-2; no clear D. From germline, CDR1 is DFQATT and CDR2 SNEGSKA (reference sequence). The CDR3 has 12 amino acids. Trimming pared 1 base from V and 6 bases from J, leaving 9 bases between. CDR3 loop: CSARVGGDGYTF. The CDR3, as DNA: TGCAGTGCTAGAGTCGGTGGAGATGGCTACACCTTC.

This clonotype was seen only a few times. The CDR3 loop is CASSIFWGYEQYF. For the CDR3, the DNA is TGTGCCAGCAGCATCTTCTGGGGTTACGAGCAGTACTTC. The V gene is TRBV27, the J gene TRBJ2-7; no reliable D call. V was cut by 6 bases and J by 4 bases, with 13 bases left in between. The CDR3 spans 13 residues. Germline CDR1 reads MNHEY; CDR2 reads SMNVEV (reference sequence).

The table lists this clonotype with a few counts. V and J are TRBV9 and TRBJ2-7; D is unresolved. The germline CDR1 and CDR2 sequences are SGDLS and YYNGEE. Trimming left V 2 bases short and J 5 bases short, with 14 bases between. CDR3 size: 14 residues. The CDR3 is CASSVGIRPHEQYF. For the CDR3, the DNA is TGTGCCAGCAGCGTGGGCATTAGACCCCACGAGCAGTACTTC.

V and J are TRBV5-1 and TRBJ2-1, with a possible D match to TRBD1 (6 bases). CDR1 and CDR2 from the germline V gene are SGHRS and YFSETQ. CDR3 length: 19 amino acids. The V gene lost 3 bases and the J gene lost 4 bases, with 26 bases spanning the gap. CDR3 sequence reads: CASSSPLPHRVLEYNEQFF. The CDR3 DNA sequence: TGCGCCAGCAGCTCGCCCCTGCCCCACAGGGTATTGGAGTACAATGAGCAGTTCTTC.

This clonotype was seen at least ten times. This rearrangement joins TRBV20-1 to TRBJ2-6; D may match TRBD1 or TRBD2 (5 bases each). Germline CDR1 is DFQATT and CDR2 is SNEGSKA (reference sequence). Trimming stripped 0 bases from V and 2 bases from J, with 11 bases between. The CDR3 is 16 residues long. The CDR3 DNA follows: TGCAGTGCTAGAGATGGGGGTGTGGCTGGGGCCAACGTCCTGACTTTC. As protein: CSARDGGVAGANVLTF.

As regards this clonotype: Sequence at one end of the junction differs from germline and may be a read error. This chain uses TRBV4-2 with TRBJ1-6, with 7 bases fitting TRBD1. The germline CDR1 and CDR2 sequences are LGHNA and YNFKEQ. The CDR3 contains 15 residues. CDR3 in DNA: TGTGCCGGCAGCCCGCGGGGACAGACCAATTCACCCCTCCACTTT. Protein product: CAGSPRGQTNSPLHF.

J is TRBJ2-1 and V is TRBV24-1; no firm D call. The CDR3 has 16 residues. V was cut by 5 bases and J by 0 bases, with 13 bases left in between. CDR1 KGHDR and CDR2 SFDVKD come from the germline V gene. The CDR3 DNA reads TGTGCCACCAGTGCCTACGGTGCTGCCTCCTACAATGAGCAGTTCTTC. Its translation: CATSAYGAASYNEQFF.

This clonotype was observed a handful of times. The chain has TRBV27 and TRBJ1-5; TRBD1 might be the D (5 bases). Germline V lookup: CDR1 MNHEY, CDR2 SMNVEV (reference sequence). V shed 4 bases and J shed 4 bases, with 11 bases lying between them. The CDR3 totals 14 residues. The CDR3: CASSYGGWNQPQHF. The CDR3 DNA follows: TGTGCCAGCAGTTATGGGGGATGGAATCAGCCCCAGCATTTT.

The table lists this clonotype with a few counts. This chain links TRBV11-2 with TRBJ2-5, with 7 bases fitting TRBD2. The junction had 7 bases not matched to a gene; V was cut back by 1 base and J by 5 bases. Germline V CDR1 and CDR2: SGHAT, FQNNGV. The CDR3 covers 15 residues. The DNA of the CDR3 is TGTGCCAGCAGCTTAGCTGGGACGCGGGGGGAGACCCAGTACTTC. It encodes CASSLAGTRGETQYF.

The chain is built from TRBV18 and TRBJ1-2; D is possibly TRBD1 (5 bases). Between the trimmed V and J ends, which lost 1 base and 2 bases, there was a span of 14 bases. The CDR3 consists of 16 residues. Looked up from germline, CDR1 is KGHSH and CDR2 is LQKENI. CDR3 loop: CASSPRGYGGNYGYTF. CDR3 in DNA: TGTGCCAGCTCACCACGTGGTTACGGGGGAAACTATGGCTACACCTTC.

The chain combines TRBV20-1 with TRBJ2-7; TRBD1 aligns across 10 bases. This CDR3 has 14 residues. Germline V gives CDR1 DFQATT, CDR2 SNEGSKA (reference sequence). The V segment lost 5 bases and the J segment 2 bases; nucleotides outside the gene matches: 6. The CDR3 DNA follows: TGCAGTGCTTCCGCCGGGACAGGGGCCTACGAGCAGTACTTC. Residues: CSASAGTGAYEQYF.

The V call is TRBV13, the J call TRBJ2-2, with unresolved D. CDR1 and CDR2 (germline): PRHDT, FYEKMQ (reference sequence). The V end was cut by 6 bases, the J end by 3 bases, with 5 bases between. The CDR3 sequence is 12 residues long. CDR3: CASSSDTGELFF. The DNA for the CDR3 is TGTGCCAGCAGTTCCGACACCGGGGAGCTGTTTTTT.

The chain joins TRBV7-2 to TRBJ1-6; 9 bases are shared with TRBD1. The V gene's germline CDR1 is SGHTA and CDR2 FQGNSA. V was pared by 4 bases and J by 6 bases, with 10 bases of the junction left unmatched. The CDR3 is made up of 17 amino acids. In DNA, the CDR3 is TGTGCCAGCAGCTATATCTCGGGACAGGGTGGTAATTCACCCCTCCACTTT. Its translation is CASSYISGQGGNSPLHF. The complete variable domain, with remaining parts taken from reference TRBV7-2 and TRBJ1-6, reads GAGVSQSPSNKVTEKGKDVELRCDPISGHTALYWYRQSLGQGLEFLIYFQGNSAPDKSGLPSDRFSAERTGGSVSTLTIQRTQQEDSAVYLCASSYISGQGGNSPLHFGNGTRLTVT.

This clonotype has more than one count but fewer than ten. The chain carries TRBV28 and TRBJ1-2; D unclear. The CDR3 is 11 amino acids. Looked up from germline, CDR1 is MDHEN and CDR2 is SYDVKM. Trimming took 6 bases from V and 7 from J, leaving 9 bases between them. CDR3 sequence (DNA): TGTGCCAGCAGAACCGATACTGGCTACACCTTC. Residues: CASRTDTGYTF.

Here the CDR3 reads CAISESTGERRSYEQYF. The CDR3 nucleotides are TGTGCCATCAGTGAGTCGACTGGGGAAAGGCGATCCTACGAGCAGTACTTC. The chain recombines TRBV10-3 with TRBJ2-7; no definite D call. CDR1 and CDR2 (germline): ENHRY, SYGVKD. V lost 0 bases and J 1 base, leaving 16 bases between the germline ends. This CDR3 comprises 17 residues.

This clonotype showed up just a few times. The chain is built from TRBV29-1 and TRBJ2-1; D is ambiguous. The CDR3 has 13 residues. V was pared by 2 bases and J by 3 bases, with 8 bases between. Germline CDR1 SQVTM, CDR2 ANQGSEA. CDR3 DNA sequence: TGCAGCGTTGAAACGGAGAACTACAATGAGCAGTTCTTC. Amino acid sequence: CSVETENYNEQFF.

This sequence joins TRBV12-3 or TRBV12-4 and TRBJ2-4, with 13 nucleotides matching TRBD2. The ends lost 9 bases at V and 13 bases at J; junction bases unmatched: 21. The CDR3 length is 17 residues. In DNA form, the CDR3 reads TGTGCCAGAAGCCCCCCCTTACTAGCGGGAGGGTCGGGTGAGCAGTACTTC. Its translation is CARSPPLLAGGSGEQYF.

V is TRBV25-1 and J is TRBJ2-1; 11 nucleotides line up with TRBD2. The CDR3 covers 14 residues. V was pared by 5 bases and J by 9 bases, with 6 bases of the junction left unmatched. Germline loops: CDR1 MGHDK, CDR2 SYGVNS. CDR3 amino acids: CASSSGTSGGEQFF. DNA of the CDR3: TGTGCCAGCAGTTCTGGGACTAGCGGCGGTGAGCAGTTCTTC.

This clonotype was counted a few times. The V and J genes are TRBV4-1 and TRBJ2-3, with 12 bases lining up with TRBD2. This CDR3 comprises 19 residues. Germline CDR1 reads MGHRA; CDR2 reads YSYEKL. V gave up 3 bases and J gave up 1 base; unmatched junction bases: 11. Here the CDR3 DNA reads TGCGCCAGCAGCCATGCCGCTAGCGGGAGGGCCTCTGGCACAGATACGCAGTATTTT. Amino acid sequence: CASSHAASGRASGTDTQYF.

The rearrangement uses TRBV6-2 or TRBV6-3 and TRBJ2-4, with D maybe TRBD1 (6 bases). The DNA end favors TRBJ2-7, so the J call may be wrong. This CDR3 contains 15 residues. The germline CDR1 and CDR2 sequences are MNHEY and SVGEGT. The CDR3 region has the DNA TGTGCCAGCAGTTACGGGGACACGACCACGTACGAGCAGTACTTC. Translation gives CASSYGDTTTYEQYF.

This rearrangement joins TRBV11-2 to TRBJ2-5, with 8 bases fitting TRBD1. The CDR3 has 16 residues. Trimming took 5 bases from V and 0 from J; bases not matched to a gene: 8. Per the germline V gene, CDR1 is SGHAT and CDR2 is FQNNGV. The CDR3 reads CASSPLDRDNQETQYF. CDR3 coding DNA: TGTGCCAGCAGCCCTCTGGACAGGGATAACCAAGAGACCCAGTACTTC. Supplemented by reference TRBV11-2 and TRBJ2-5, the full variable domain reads EAGVAQSPRYKIIEKRQSVAFWCNPISGHATLYWYQQILGQGPKLLIQFQNNGVVDDSQLPKDRFSAERLKGVDSTLKIQPAKLEDSAVYLCASSPLDRDNQETQYFGPGTRLLVL.

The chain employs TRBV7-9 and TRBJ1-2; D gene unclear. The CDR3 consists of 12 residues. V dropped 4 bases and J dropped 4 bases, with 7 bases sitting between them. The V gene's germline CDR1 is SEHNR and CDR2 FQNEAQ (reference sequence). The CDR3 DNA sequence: TGTGCCAGCAGCTCCAGCGTCTATGGCTACACCTTC. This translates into CASSSSVYGYTF.

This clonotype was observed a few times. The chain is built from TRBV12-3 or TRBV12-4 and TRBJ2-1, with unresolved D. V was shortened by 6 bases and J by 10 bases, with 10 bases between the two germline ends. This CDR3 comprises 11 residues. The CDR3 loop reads CASSHTREQFF. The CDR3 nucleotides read TGTGCCAGCAGCCACACGCGGGAGCAGTTCTTC.

The CDR3 bases are TGTGCCTGGAGTATGCCCGGGGGTGAAGCTTTCTTT. Protein product: CAWSMPGGEAFF. V is TRBV30 and J is TRBJ1-1, with TRBD1 as a possible D gene (5 bases). The CDR3 sequence is 12 residues long. Germline CDR1 GTSNPN, CDR2 SVGIG (reference sequence). Trimming took 2 bases from V and 7 from J, leaving 11 bases between them. Full variable domain (outside the CDR3, taken from reference TRBV30 and TRBJ1-1): SQTIHQWPATLVQPVGSPLSLECTVEGTSNPNLYWYRQAAGRGLQLLFYSVGIGQISSEVPQNLSASRPQDRQFILSSKKLLLSDSGFYLCAWSMPGGEAFFGQGTRLTVV.

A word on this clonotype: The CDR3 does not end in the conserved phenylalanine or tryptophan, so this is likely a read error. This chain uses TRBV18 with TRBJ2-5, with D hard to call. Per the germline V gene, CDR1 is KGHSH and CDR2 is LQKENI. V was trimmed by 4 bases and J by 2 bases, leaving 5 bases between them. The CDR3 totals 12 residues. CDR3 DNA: TGTGCCAGCTCACGCCAGCAAGAGACCCAGTACCTC. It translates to CASSRQQETQYL.

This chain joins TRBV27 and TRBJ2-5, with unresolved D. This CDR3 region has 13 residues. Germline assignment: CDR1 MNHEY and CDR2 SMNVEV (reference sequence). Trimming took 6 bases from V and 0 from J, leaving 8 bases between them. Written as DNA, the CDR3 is TGTGCCAGCAGACCCCAGTACCAAGAGACCCAGTACTTC. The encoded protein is CASRPQYQETQYF.

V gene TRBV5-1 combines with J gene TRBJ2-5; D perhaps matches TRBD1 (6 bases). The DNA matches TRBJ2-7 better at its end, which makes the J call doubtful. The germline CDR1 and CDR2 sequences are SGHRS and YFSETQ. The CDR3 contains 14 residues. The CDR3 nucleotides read TGCGCCAGCGGAATACAGGGAAGTTCGTCCGAGCAGTACTTC. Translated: CASGIQGSSSEQYF.